This is a list of T cell receptor beta chains from one sample in a study of yellow fever vaccine responses in identical twins. One entry per CDR3 protein, called by TCRdb with MiXCR from the RT-PCR reads. Altogether over a thousand distinct CDR3 sequences are present, around 86% being singletons, with the ten largest covering 9.9%. The starting material was T cells from blood (PBMCs), unsorted or a sorted subset (not recorded which), obtained before or after yellow fever vaccination (not recorded which). These receptors all stem from a woman aged 18-29 years who received the yellow fever vaccine. CDR3s include the opening cysteine and the closing phenylalanine or tryptophan. D genes are given only for firm matches.

v_gene	j_gene	len	d_gene	CDR3aa
TRBV20-1	TRBJ2-7	12	NA	CSAHIVQGEQYF
TRBV13	TRBJ1-2	15	TRBD1	CASTRDRGQAYGYTF
TRBV11-1	TRBJ2-3	19	NA	CADTSYGRLGAFGTDTQYF
TRBV11-1	TRBJ1-6	15	TRBD1	CASRRGDSENSPLHF
TRBV12-3/TRBV12-4	TRBJ1-5	15	TRBD1	CASSLRLDRGRAQHF
TRBV15	TRBJ2-7	15	NA	CATSGGDRLTYEQYF
TRBV7-9	TRBJ2-1	12	NA	CASSLPDDEQFF
TRBV6-1	TRBJ2-5	14	TRBD2	CASGGIGGVETQYF
TRBV23-1	TRBJ2-7	13	NA	CASSQFPPYEQYF
TRBV10-3	TRBJ1-1	14	TRBD1	CAIKRQGGDTEAFF
TRBV18	TRBJ2-7	11	NA	CASSQGGEQYF
TRBV19	TRBJ2-2	12	NA	CASSTATGELFF
TRBV11-2	TRBJ1-1	13	NA	CASSLSRVAEAFF
TRBV10-3	TRBJ1-6	15	NA	CAISDRAPSNSPLHF
TRBV12-3/TRBV12-4	TRBJ1-1	15	TRBD1	CASRQRQTGSTEAFF
TRBV10-3	TRBJ2-7	13	NA	CAIRTQGTYEQYF
TRBV7-3	TRBJ1-2	9	NA	CASSLGRSF
TRBV4-2	TRBJ2-1	16	NA	CASSQEAAGNYNEQFF
TRBV6-4	TRBJ2-1	16	TRBD1	CASSDSGTGGWNEQFF
TRBV6-5	TRBJ1-2	15	TRBD1	CASSSTGTGAYGYTF
TRBV11-3	TRBJ2-1	15	TRBD2	CASSFGTTGYNEQFF
TRBV18	TRBJ1-6	15	NA	CASSPRDGHNSPLHF
TRBV11-1	TRBJ2-5	13	TRBD2	CAGMASGSQTQYF
TRBV7-6	TRBJ2-7	13	NA	CASSRTSSYEQYF
TRBV5-1	TRBJ2-3	13	NA	CASSLEQGDTQYF
TRBV4-1	TRBJ2-7	16	NA	CASSQEFDRWVYEQYF
TRBV15	TRBJ2-1	13	NA	CATSNPWNNEQFF
TRBV10-1	TRBJ1-6	16	TRBD1	CASTGTGGSYNSPLHF
TRBV6-2/TRBV6-3	TRBJ2-7	13	NA	CASSYKQIYEQYF
TRBV4-1	TRBJ2-7	15	TRBD2	CASSQIGRGDYEQYF
TRBV11-1	TRBJ2-7	14	TRBD2	CASSLVGREGEQYF
TRBV29-1	TRBJ2-5	12	TRBD2	CSVSAGGETQYF
TRBV4-3	TRBJ2-7	15	NA	CASSPQFTGSYEQYF
TRBV6-1	TRBJ2-1	13	NA	CASSEDGGDEQFF
TRBV7-2	TRBJ1-1	13	NA	CASSLVKVTEAFF
TRBV4-2	TRBJ2-2	14	NA	CASSQGLDTGELFF
TRBV11-2	TRBJ2-1	18	TRBD1	CASSLLAGTGRSYNEQFF
TRBV6-1	TRBJ2-3	12	NA	CASRGIADTQYF
TRBV12-3/TRBV12-4	TRBJ2-1	14	TRBD2	CASSKGLVNNEQFF
TRBV11-3	TRBJ2-7	16	TRBD2	CASSLVGTSGSYEQYF
TRBV4-3	TRBJ2-7	13	TRBD2	CASSQGGTSDRLF
TRBV4-1	TRBJ1-2	15	NA	CASSLEELGEHGYTF
TRBV11-2	TRBJ2-2	12	NA	CASSLHTGELFF
TRBV12-3/TRBV12-4	TRBJ2-7	15	TRBD2	CASSSLAGVSYEQYF
TRBV7-6	TRBJ2-5	13	NA	CASSLIKQETQYF
TRBV6-2/TRBV6-3	TRBJ1-1	15	NA	CASSYEGGRNTEAFF
TRBV4-1	TRBJ1-1	14	TRBD1	CASSSPTQGAGAFF
TRBV10-3	TRBJ2-1	14	NA	CAITEQDYLGEQFF
TRBV28	TRBJ2-7	14	TRBD2	CASSTGTRTYEQYF
TRBV28	TRBJ2-5	15	TRBD2	CASSFFRGGAESQYF
TRBV19	TRBJ1-1	13	NA	CASSQGRGTEAFF
TRBV10-3	TRBJ2-7	13	NA	CAIRTGGSYEQYF
TRBV4-3	TRBJ1-6	16	NA	CASSQAGDVSGSPLHF
TRBV7-3	TRBJ2-3	12	NA	CASSLSSDTQYF
TRBV11-2	TRBJ2-5	14	NA	CASSLSRAQETQYF
TRBV13	TRBJ2-3	14	TRBD2	CASRLAGPADTQYF
TRBV19	TRBJ2-7	14	TRBD1	CASSVDRGRYEQYF